The next 30 T cell receptor beta chains were all read from a single sample in a study of shared clonotypes between healthy human individuals. TCRdb keeps only in-frame clones here, not all; method: immunoSEQ multiplex PCR. This sample has fewer than 2.5 million clones; under 95% occur once, and the top ten carry 0.36%. Sequenced material: naive CD4+ T cells from PBMCs. Subset: CD45RA+ positively selected. The origin of the receptors is a man younger than 35 in good health. Some clones in this sample may be carry-over from other donors' samples.

The DNA for the CDR3 is TGTGCCAGCTCTAGCGGGAGGGGGTCCTACGAGCAGTACTTC. Translation gives CASSSGRGSYEQYF. The chain uses TRBV18 and TRBJ2-7, with TRBD2 matching over 11 bases. Germline V gives CDR1 KGHSH, CDR2 LQKENI. This CDR3 spans 14 amino acids. Trimming at V came to 6 bases and at J to 1 base, leaving 2 bases not matched to a gene.

V is TRBV2 and J is TRBJ1-5; no firm D call. Trimming took off 2 bases at V and 4 bases at J, with 12 bases between the two ends. The CDR3 runs to 15 residues. Looked up from germline, CDR1 is SNHLY and CDR2 is FYNNEI. CDR3 DNA sequence: TGTGCCAGCAGTGAATTGGGATGGGGTAATCAGCCCCAGCATTTT. Encoded protein: CASSELGWGNQPQHF.

This chain links TRBV5-1 with TRBJ2-3, with a weak D call TRBD1 (6 bases). The length of the CDR3 is 17 residues. The V end lost 2 bases, the J end lost 1 base, and 17 bases lay between the germline ends. Germline loops: CDR1 SGHRS, CDR2 YFSETQ. The CDR3 sequence is CASSFTRGRSGTDTQYF. CDR3 DNA sequence: TGCGCCAGCAGCTTTACAAGGGGGAGATCAGGCACAGATACGCAGTATTTT.

CDR3 region: CAISESGGRAVYNEQFF. For the CDR3, the DNA is TGTGCCATCAGTGAGTCGGGCGGGAGGGCCGTCTACAATGAGCAGTTCTTC. The V gene is TRBV10-3, the J gene TRBJ2-1, with 9 bases aligning to TRBD2. CDR1 and CDR2 from the germline V gene are ENHRY and SYGVKD. J lost 3 bases, V lost 0 bases, and 6 bases had no gene match. The CDR3 has 17 residues.

This chain connects TRBV6-1 to TRBJ2-7, with D tentatively TRBD2 (5 bases). The V end lost 4 bases, the J end lost 2 bases, and 12 bases lay between the germline ends. The CDR3 is 14 amino acids. The germline V gene encodes CDR1 MNHNS and CDR2 SASEGT. The CDR3: CASSAASGTYEQYF. CDR3 DNA sequence: TGTGCCAGCAGTGCCGCCAGCGGAACCTACGAGCAGTACTTC.

The chain carries TRBV10-3 and TRBJ1-2; TRBD1 matches at 7 bases. This CDR3 is built from 13 residues. Germline assignment: CDR1 ENHRY and CDR2 SYGVKD. J lost 7 bases, V lost 9 bases, and 11 bases had no gene match. This CDR3 reads CAIAEDRERGYTF. DNA of the CDR3: TGTGCCATAGCCGAAGACAGGGAACGTGGCTACACCTTC.

V gene TRBV30 combines with J gene TRBJ2-1; no clear D. The V end was cut by 4 bases, the J end by 7 bases, with 11 bases between. This CDR3 has 12 amino acids. The germline CDR1 and CDR2 sequences are GTSNPN and SVGIG (reference sequence). CDR3: CAWKDLGNEQFF. The CDR3 DNA reads as TGTGCCTGGAAGGATTTGGGAAATGAGCAGTTCTTC.

The chain combines TRBV28 with TRBJ1-2; D unresolved. The CDR3 is 16 residues long. V lost 6 bases and J lost 5, with 22 bases in between. Germline assignment: CDR1 MDHEN and CDR2 SYDVKM. This CDR3 is CASRLRTGGTRYGYTF. The CDR3 DNA reads TGTGCCAGCAGGCTCAGGACGGGAGGAACGCGGTATGGCTACACCTTC.

J is TRBJ2-7 and V is TRBV11-2, with D hard to call. Germline V gives CDR1 SGHAT, CDR2 FQNNGV. The V end was cut by 4 bases, the J end by 0 bases, with 16 bases between. This CDR3 has 16 amino acids. CDR3 nucleotides: TGTGCCAGCAGCTACCGCCGTGACATCGCCTCCTACGAGCAGTACTTC. Amino acids: CASSYRRDIASYEQYF.

This chain connects TRBV5-1 to TRBJ2-7; 8 bases match TRBD1. The CDR3 extends over 13 amino acids. V trimming: 10 bases; J trimming: 0 bases; junction bases outside the gene matches: 6. Per the germline V gene, CDR1 is SGHRS and CDR2 is YFSETQ. Here the CDR3 reads CARDRGPSYEQYF. The CDR3 coding sequence is TGCGCCCGAGACAGGGGTCCCTCCTACGAGCAGTACTTC.

V is TRBV9 and J is TRBJ1-2; possibly TRBD1 for D (5 bases). The CDR3 is 13 amino acids. CDR1 is SGDLS, CDR2 YYNGEE, per germline. Trimming shortened V by 6 bases and J by 10 bases, and 19 bases separated the two germline ends. The CDR3 loop is CASNTGTATSYTF. DNA of the CDR3: TGTGCCAGCAACACCGGGACGGCGACCTCCTACACCTTC.

This chain connects TRBV18 to TRBJ2-7; D ambiguous. The V end lost 0 bases, the J end lost 6 bases, and 9 bases lay between the germline ends. Germline-derived CDR1 and CDR2 are KGHSH and LQKENI. The CDR3 extends over 13 amino acids. The CDR3, as DNA: TGTGCCAGCTCACCACCAAGTAGTGTCGAGCAGTACTTC. Translating it yields CASSPPSSVEQYF.

On this clone: Other DNA sequences in this sample translate to the same CDR3. The rearrangement uses TRBV7-2 and TRBJ2-5, with 16 bases fitting TRBD2. After removal of 5 bases from V and 4 bases from J, the junction contained 4 bases not matched to a gene. This CDR3 contains 16 residues. Germline V gene sequence: CDR1 SGHTA, CDR2 FQGNSA. The CDR3 is CASSLGLAGGGETQYF. The CDR3, as DNA: TGTGCCAGCAGCCTGGGACTAGCGGGAGGGGGAGAGACCCAGTACTTC. Variable domain in full (rest from reference TRBV7-2 and TRBJ2-5): GAGVSQSPSNKVTEKGKDVELRCDPISGHTALYWYRQSLGQGLEFLIYFQGNSAPDKSGLPSDRFSAERTGGSVSTLTIQRTQQEDSAVYLCASSLGLAGGGETQYFGPGTRLLVL.

The rearrangement links TRBV7-9 to TRBJ2-1; 12 bases match TRBD2. The ends lost 8 bases at V and 7 bases at J; junction bases unmatched: 6. CDR1 is SEHNR, CDR2 FQNEAQ, per germline (reference sequence). This CDR3 region has 14 residues. For the CDR3, the DNA is TGTGCCAGCTACCTAGCGGGAGGGAGGAATGAGCAGTTCTTC. Translating it yields CASYLAGGRNEQFF.

This sequence joins TRBV6-5 and TRBJ2-7, with D possibly called TRBD1 or TRBD2 (7 bases each). The germline V gene encodes CDR1 MNHEY and CDR2 SVGAGI. The length of the CDR3 is 14 residues. Trimming cost V 8 bases and J 3 bases, with 17 bases left between them. CDR3 nucleotides: TGTGCCAGCTGGGGGAGGGGGCGGGTCTACGAGCAGTACTTC. It encodes CASWGRGRVYEQYF.

CDR3 nucleotide sequence: TGTGCCAGCAGTTTATCTGGGGGTCCTGGCTACACCTTC. Translation: CASSLSGGPGYTF. The J gene is TRBJ1-2, the V gene TRBV27; possible D gene TRBD1, 5 bases. The CDR3 sequence is 13 residues long. CDR1 is MNHEY and CDR2 is SMNVEV in the germline V gene (reference sequence). V shed 0 bases and J shed 7 bases, with 9 bases lying between them.

Only one count was recorded for this clone. The chain employs TRBV15 and TRBJ2-3; D is possibly TRBD2 (5 bases). Per germline, CDR1 LNHNV and CDR2 YYDKDF (reference sequence). The CDR3 extends over 14 amino acids. The V end lost 0 bases, the J end lost 4 bases, and 8 bases lay between the germline ends. CDR3 sequence: CATSRDRRPDTQYF. The CDR3 region has the DNA TGTGCCACCAGCAGAGATCGGAGGCCAGATACGCAGTATTTT. Variable domain in full (rest from reference TRBV15 and TRBJ2-3): DAMVIQNPRYQVTQFGKPVTLSCSQTLNHNVMYWYQQKSSQAPKLLFHYYDKDFNNEADTPDNFQSRRPNTSFCFLDIRSPGLGDTAMYLCATSRDRRPDTQYFGPGTRLTVL.

V usage is TRBV2 and J usage is TRBJ1-5; weak D call: TRBD1 (6 bases). The germline V and J ends were trimmed by 6 bases and 4 bases, with 16 bases remaining between them. The CDR3 spans 15 residues. In germline, CDR1 is SNHLY, CDR2 FYNNEI. As DNA, the CDR3 is TGTGCCAGCAGACCGACTGACAGGTTGAATCAGCCCCAGCATTTT. Its translation is CASRPTDRLNQPQHF.

The V call is TRBV6-1, the J call TRBJ2-1, with a possible D match to TRBD2 (5 bases). The V gene's germline CDR1 is MNHNS and CDR2 SASEGT. Trimming pared 10 bases from V and 3 bases from J, leaving 10 bases between. The CDR3 totals 12 residues. The CDR3 region is CATYRGYNEQFF. The CDR3 nucleotides read TGTGCCACTTACCGGGGCTACAATGAGCAGTTCTTC.

This rearrangement joins TRBV19 to TRBJ2-2; D unresolved. The CDR3 consists of 14 residues. Trimming cost V 2 bases and J 5 bases, with 9 bases left between them. Germline CDR1 reads LNHDA; CDR2 reads SQIVND (reference sequence). As DNA, the CDR3 is TGTGCCAGTAGTATAATCGTGGTGACCGGGGAGCTGTTTTTT. Protein: CASSIIVVTGELFF.

The rearrangement uses TRBV28 and TRBJ1-5; D is unclear. V was pared by 7 bases and J by 3 bases, with 16 bases between. This CDR3 is 15 amino acids long. Germline CDR1 and CDR2: MDHEN and SYDVKM. CDR3 in DNA: TGTGCCAGCATTCGAATGGGGAGGGACAATCAGCCCCAGCATTTT. This sequence encodes CASIRMGRDNQPQHF.

This chain joins TRBV4-1 and TRBJ2-3, with TRBD1 matching 7 bases. CDR3 length: 15 amino acids. Germline CDR1 reads MGHRA; CDR2 reads YSYEKL. V lost 1 base to trimming and J lost 4 bases; unmatched junction nucleotides: 5. CDR3 in amino acids: CASSQVLQGADTQYF. CDR3 DNA sequence: TGCGCCAGCAGCCAAGTACTGCAGGGGGCAGATACGCAGTATTTT.

CDR3 sequence: CASSQRGGTNEKLFF. The CDR3, as DNA: TGTGCCAGCAGTCAGAGGGGGGGGACTAATGAAAAACTGTTTTTT. The rearrangement uses TRBV2 and TRBJ1-4; D may be TRBD1 (6 bases). CDR3 length: 15 amino acids. Germline V gene lookup returns CDR1 SNHLY and CDR2 FYNNEI. V was clipped by 5 bases and J by 2 bases, with 12 bases between them.

The chain carries TRBV5-1 and TRBJ1-5; D is unresolved. V lost 6 bases and J lost 0, with 13 bases in between. This CDR3 has 15 residues. CDR1 is SGHRS, CDR2 YFSETQ, per germline. The CDR3 loop is CASIQRPISNQPQHF. As DNA, the CDR3 is TGCGCCAGCATCCAAAGACCCATTAGCAATCAGCCCCAGCATTTT.

The chain recombines TRBV28 with TRBJ1-4; no reliable D call. Germline V lookup: CDR1 MDHEN, CDR2 SYDVKM. This CDR3 is 16 amino acids long. V was cut by 3 bases and J by 4 bases, with 15 bases left in between. CDR3 in amino acids: CASSFIRELLNEKLFF. CDR3 bases: TGTGCCAGCAGTTTTATTCGGGAACTCCTTAATGAAAAACTGTTTTTT.

The chain combines TRBV5-1 with TRBJ1-6; 10 bases are shared with TRBD1. Germline V gives CDR1 SGHRS, CDR2 YFSETQ. The length of the CDR3 is 16 residues. J gave up 8 bases and V 5 bases, and 10 bases lay outside the gene matches. CDR3 nucleotide sequence: TGCGCCAGCAGTTCCTCGTTAGGACAGGGGGATTCACCCCTCCACTTT. Its protein is CASSSSLGQGDSPLHF. Full variable domain (remainder filled in from reference TRBV5-1 and TRBJ1-6): KAGVTQTPRYLIKTRGQQVTLSCSPISGHRSVSWYQQTPGQGLQFLFEYFSETQRNKGNFPGRFSGRQFSNSRSEMNVSTLELGDSALYLCASSSSLGQGDSPLHFGNGTRLTVT.

The chain employs TRBV28 and TRBJ1-4; D remains unclear. CDR1 MDHEN and CDR2 SYDVKM come from the germline V gene. The CDR3 contains 15 residues. V lost 6 bases, J lost 7 bases, and 18 bases lay in between. The CDR3 DNA sequence: TGTGCCAGCAGCCCTTTTACCACTATGGGTGAAAAACTGTTTTTT. It specifies CASSPFTTMGEKLFF.

As to this clone: Different DNA sequences within this sample yield the same CDR3. J is TRBJ2-3 and V is TRBV9; D is ambiguous. The V gene lost 3 bases and the J gene lost 3 bases, with 5 bases spanning the gap. The CDR3 runs to 12 residues. Germline-derived CDR1 and CDR2 are SGDLS and YYNGEE. This chain's CDR3 is CASSARTDTQYF. The CDR3 DNA sequence: TGTGCCAGCAGCGCCCGAACAGATACGCAGTATTTT.

This sequence joins TRBV11-2 and TRBJ2-1; TRBD2 aligns across 10 bases. CDR1 and CDR2 from the germline V gene are SGHAT and FQNNGV. The CDR3 covers 18 residues. Trimming at V came to 8 bases and at J to 1 base, leaving 14 bases not matched to a gene. The CDR3 spells CASCLRLAGLRSYNEQFF. CDR3 sequence (DNA): TGTGCCAGCTGCCTGCGACTAGCGGGTTTAAGGTCCTACAATGAGCAGTTCTTC.

The gene calls are TRBV7-2 and TRBJ2-3; D is perhaps TRBD2 (6 bases). V was shortened by 1 base and J by 0 bases, with 8 bases between the two germline ends. Germline CDR1 reads SGHTA; CDR2 reads FQGNSA. This CDR3 spans 15 amino acids. DNA for the CDR3: TGTGCCAGCAGCTTAGGGCGGGGTAGCACAGATACGCAGTATTTT. This codes for CASSLGRGSTDTQYF.